Listed here is a single T cell receptor beta chain. What it binds is not known. The data were produced by immunoSEQ multiplex PCR, yet TCRdb's version contains in-frame clones alone and is incomplete. The repertoire has tens of thousands of clones, 80% to 90% of them found once; the top ten carry 0.62%. The CDR3 contains 16 residues. The V end was cut by 2 bases, the J end by 7 bases, with 18 bases between. CDR1 is SGHRS and CDR2 is YFSETQ in the germline V gene. This entry belongs to a study of graft-versus-host responses after intestinal transplantation. V usage is TRBV5-1 and J usage is TRBJ2-2; tentatively, D is TRBD1 (6 bases). Sequencing was performed on unstimulated CD4+ T cells sorted from spleen or lymph node cells, taken before transplant. The sequence came from a human donor who was the organ donor for an intestinal transplant. In DNA, the CDR3 is TGCGCCAGCAGCTTAGAAGGGACAAACTATATCGGGGAGCTGTTTTTT. Encoded protein: CASSLEGTNYIGELFF.